This T cell receptor beta chain was obtained from a study of shared clonotypes between healthy human individuals. Germline CDR1 and CDR2: SGHVS and FNYEAQ. Trimming pared 4 bases from V and 7 bases from J, leaving 17 bases between. This CDR3 has 15 residues. As handled by the study authors: Filtering was not the same, since immunoSEQ gave junction-only sequences without quality scores. Using immunoSEQ multiplex PCR, the repertoire was profiled, and TCRdb retains in-frame clones only, with some absent. V and J calls and clone size are those listed in that table; D and trimming were worked out from the DNA. The table shows about 2.3 million clones, with approximately 90% occurring only once. Findings and caveats of the study: Sorted-subset sequencing, rarefaction showed, was incomplete despite large depth.

Concerning this clone: Its antigen is undetermined.

Researchers partitioned CD4+ cells into CD45RA+ naive and CD45RA-negative memory subsets. This sequence joins TRBV7-6 and TRBJ2-1, with D perhaps given as TRBD1 or TRBD2 (5 bases each). The sequence was obtained from a man aged 18 to 30 in good health. Some clones in this sample may be carry-over from other donors' samples. The sample consisted of naive CD4+ T cells from PBMCs. Stated subset: CD45RA+ positively selected. The DNA for the CDR3 is TGTGCCAGCAGCTCTGACCCCGGGGCAGAGAATGAGCAGTTCTTC. Translation gives CASSSDPGAENEQFF.